These 2 T cell receptor beta chains were sequenced from one sample in a study of blood T cell repertoires in COVID-19 (dated by TCRdb to the early 2020s). The receptor library was made with the immunoSEQ multiplex PCR assay. TCRdb holds this immuneACCESS table with in-frame rearrangements only. Some clones are missing; in checked studies, unresolved V genes explain under half, and the rest has no known cause. The sample table lists fewer than 200,000 clones, approximately 77% of them with a count of one. The top ten constitute 15% to 20% of the sample. Sequenced: PBMCs or T cells enriched from blood (not recorded which). The receptors stem from a man between 60 and 75 years old who had recovered from COVID-19.

V and J are TRBV7-2 and TRBJ1-2; D uncertain. V was cut by 3 bases and J by 8 bases, with 10 bases left in between. Germline V lookup: CDR1 SGHTA, CDR2 FQGNSA. CDR3 length: 12 amino acids. The CDR3 reads CASSLVTGGYTF. The CDR3 region has the DNA TGTGCCAGCAGCTTGGTAACGGGGGGCTACACCTTC. Supplemented by reference TRBV7-2 and TRBJ1-2, the full variable domain reads GAGVSQSPSNKVTEKGKDVELRCDPISGHTALYWYRQSLGQGLEFLIYFQGNSAPDKSGLPSDRFSAERTGGSVSTLTIQRTQQEDSAVYLCASSLVTGGYTFGSGTRLTVV.

V gene TRBV7-9 combines with J gene TRBJ2-5, with unresolved D. The germline V gene has CDR1 SEHNR and CDR2 FQNEAQ (reference sequence). V lost 10 bases, J lost 2 bases, and 20 bases lay in between. This CDR3 region has 15 residues. CDR3 in amino acids: CATRSQNGFQETQYF. DNA for the CDR3: TGTGCCACCAGGTCTCAGAATGGCTTTCAAGAGACCCAGTACTTC.